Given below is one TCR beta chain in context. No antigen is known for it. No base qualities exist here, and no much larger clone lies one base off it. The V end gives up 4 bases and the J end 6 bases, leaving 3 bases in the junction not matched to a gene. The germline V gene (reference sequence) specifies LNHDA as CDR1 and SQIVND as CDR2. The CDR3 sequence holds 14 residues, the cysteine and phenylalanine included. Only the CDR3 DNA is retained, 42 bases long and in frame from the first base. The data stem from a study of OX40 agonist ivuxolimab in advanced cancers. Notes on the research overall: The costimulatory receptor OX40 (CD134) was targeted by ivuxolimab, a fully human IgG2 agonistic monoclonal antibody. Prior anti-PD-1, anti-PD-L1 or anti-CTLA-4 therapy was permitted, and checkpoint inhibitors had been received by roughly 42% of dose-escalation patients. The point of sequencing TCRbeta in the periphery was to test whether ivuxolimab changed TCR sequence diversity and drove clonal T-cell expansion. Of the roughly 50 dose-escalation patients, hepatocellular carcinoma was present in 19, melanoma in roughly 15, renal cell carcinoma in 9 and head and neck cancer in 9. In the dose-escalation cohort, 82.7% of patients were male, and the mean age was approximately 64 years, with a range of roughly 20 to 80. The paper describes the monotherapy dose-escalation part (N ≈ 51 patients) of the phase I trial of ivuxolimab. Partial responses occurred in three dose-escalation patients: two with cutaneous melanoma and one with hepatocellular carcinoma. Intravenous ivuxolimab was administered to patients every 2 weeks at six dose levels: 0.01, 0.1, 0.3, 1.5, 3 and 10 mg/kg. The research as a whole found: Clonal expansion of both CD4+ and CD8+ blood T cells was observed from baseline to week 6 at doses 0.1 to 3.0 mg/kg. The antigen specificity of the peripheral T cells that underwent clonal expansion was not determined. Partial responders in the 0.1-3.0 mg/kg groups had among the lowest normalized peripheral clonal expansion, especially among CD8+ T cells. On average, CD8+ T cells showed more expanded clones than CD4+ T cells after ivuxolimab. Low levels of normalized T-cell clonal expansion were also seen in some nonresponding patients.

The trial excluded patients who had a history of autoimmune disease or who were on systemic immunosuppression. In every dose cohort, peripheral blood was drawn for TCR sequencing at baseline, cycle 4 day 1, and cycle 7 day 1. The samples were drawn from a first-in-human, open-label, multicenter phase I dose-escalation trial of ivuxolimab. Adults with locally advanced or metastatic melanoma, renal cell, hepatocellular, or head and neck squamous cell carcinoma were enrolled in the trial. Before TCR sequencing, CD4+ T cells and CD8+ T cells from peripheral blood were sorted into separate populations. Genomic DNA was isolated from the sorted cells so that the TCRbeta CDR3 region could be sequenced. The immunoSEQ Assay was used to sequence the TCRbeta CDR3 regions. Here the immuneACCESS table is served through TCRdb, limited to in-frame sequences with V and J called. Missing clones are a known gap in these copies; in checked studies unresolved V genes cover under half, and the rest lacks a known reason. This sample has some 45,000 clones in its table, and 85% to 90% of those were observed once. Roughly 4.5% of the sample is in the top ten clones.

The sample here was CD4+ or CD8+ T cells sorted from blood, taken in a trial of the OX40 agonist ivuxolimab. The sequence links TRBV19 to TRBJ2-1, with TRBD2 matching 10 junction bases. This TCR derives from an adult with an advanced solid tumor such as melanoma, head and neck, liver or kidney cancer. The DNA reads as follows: TGTGCCAGTAGTACCCCTAGCGGGGGCAATGAGCAGTTCTTC. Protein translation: CASSTPSGGNEQFF.